The clone carrying this T cell receptor beta chain was seen only a few times. Its antigen is unknown. All patients reached thyroid surgery having received no treatment beforehand. As processed by the authors: In papillary thyroid cancer, a distant-metastasis classifier was built using CDR3 differences across clinicopathological groups. TCRdb redid the clone calls on the PCR reads using MiXCR. It is TCRdb's table, rather than the study itself, that gives the V and J calls and clone size. The sample has 30,000 to 45,000 clones, roughly 50% seen once. V was pared by 4 bases and J by 6 bases, with 19 bases between. The CDR3 runs 16 residues. Germline lookup yields CDR1 MNHEY and CDR2 SVGAGI. This entry is derived from a study of metastatic and nonmetastatic thyroid tumors. Study-wide context: For malignant and benign thyroid patients, tumor or nodule tissue and blood were the sources whose repertoires were compared. Notes on the study in general: Malignant tumors reportedly showed significantly higher TCR beta diversity than benign nodules in both blood and tumor.

The receptor comes from a male donor with papillary thyroid cancer or a benign thyroid nodule (not recorded which). Some clones in this sample may be carry-over from other donors' samples. The V and J genes are TRBV6-5 and TRBJ1-5; possible D gene TRBD1, 6 bases. The sequenced sample was tumor tissue. CDR3 sequence: CASSSPWEGGAQPQHF. Written as DNA, the CDR3 is TGTGCCAGCAGTTCCCCCTGGGAGGGGGGTGCTCAGCCCCAGCATTTT.